This paragraph reports one T cell receptor (beta chain). The length of the CDR3 is 16 residues. CDR1 is SGHAT, CDR2 FQNNGV, per germline. V shed 5 bases and J shed 0 bases, with 13 bases lying between them. This sample was taken from a study of blood T cell repertoires in COVID-19. The wider study: The cDNA or gDNA used as material had been derived from T cells, B-cell-depleted T cells, or PBMCs.

The assay was immunoSEQ multiplex PCR, and TCRdb's table has in-frame clones only and misses some. Of about 520,000 clones in the sample, roughly 85% were seen once. Material for sequencing was peripheral blood. The chain links TRBV11-2 to TRBJ2-2, with D tentatively TRBD2 (6 bases). The origin of this receptor is a human donor in a cohort sampled during active COVID-19. The CDR3 region has the DNA TGTGCCAGCAGCCCCCGGGGGACCGCGAACACCGGGGAGCTGTTTTTT. Residues: CASSPRGTANTGELFF.